This is a list of T cell receptor beta chains from one sample in a study of spatial heterogeneity in lung cancer. A single record per CDR3 protein comes from TCRdb applying MiXCR to the 5' RACE reads. This repertoire shows about 14,000 distinct CDR3 sequences, roughly a tenth found once; its top ten account for 25% to 30%. The sequences come from PBMCs, collected at surgery. These receptors were taken from a male donor with early-stage non-small cell lung cancer. The conserved cysteine and the conserved F or W are not part of the CDR3 here. The order of the fields is V gene, CDR3 protein.

TRBV5-6,ASSAGPSGVTQY
TRBV5-5,ASSRDGSAGGQY
TRBV2,ASSSRRPRPEQY
TRBV7-2,ASSSPPGQGAPDTQY
TRBV3-1,ASSQEGRRQNTEAF
TRBV6-2/TRBV6-3,ASSGWTGAPSGANVLT
TRBV4-3,ASSQDMSTEAF
TRBV29-1,SVGRDYGYT
TRBV5-1,ASSPGLVAGGPNEQF
TRBV7-9,ASSPPPRDNIYNEQF
TRBV30,AWSGGISNEKLF